This T cell receptor beta chain was captured in a study of response to subunit inactivated influenza vaccine. Notes on the study in general: Few additional T cells are recruited per seasonal influenza vaccination, authors suggested.

TCRdb processed the RT-PCR reads anew with MiXCR; each CDR3 protein has one entry. The top ten hold over 10% of the sample, which has 500,000 to 600,000 distinct CDR3 sequences, approximately 12% seen once. The table lists this clonotype with a few counts. Its antigen is not known. This CDR3 is built from 15 residues. V lost 6 bases and J lost 0, with 11 bases in between. CDR1 and CDR2 from the germline V gene are MNHEY and SMNVEV (reference sequence). The sequence was collected from a man in his fifties who received an inactivated influenza vaccine. The genes are TRBV27 and TRBJ1-4; D unresolved. The starting material was PBMCs from blood, obtained about 40 days after vaccination. CDR3 residues: CASSPYLSTNEKLFF. Here the CDR3 DNA reads TGTGCCAGCAGCCCTTACCTTTCAACTAATGAAAAACTGTTTTTT.